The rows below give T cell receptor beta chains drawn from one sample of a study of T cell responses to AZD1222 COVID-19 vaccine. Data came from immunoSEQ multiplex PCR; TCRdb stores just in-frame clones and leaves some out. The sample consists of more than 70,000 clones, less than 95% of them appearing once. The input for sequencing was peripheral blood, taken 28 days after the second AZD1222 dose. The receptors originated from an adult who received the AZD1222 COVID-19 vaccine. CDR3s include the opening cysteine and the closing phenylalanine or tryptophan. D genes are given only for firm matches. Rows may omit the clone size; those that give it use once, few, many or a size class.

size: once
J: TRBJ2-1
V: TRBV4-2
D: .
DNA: TGTGCCAGCAGCCAAGAACCCGACCCCAACCCGCAGTTCTTC
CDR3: CASSQEPDPNPQFF

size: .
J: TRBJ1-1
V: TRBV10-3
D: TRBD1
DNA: TGTGCCATCAGTGACGGGGACAGGGGAGGGATCACTGAAGCTTTCTTT
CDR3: CAISDGDRGGITEAFF

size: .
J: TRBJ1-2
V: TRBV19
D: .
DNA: TGTGCCAGTAGTATAGGCAGCACAGAAACGTATGGCTACACCTTC
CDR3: CASSIGSTETYGYTF

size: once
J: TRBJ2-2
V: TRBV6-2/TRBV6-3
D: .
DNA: TGTGCCAGCAGTTACTGGGGGGAAACCGGGGAGCTGTTTTTT
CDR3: CASSYWGETGELFF

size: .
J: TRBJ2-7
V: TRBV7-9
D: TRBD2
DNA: TGTGCCAGCAGCTTAGGAGGGGCTAGCGGCGAGCAGTACTTC
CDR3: CASSLGGASGEQYF

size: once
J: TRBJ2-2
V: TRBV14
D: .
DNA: TGTGCCAGCAGCCAAGTGAACACCGGGGAGCTGTTTTTT
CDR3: CASSQVNTGELFF

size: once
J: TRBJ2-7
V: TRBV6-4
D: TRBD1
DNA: TGTGCCAGCAGCGCGGACAGGGCGGCCGAGCAGTACTTC
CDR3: CASSADRAAEQYF

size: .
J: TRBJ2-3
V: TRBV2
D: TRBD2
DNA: TGTGCCAGCAGTGATGGGACTAGCCGACATGTGGATACGCAGTATTTT
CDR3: CASSDGTSRHVDTQYF

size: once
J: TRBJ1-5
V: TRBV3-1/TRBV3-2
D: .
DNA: TGTGCCAGCAGCCAACGCAGCAATCAGCCCCAGCATTTT
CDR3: CASSQRSNQPQHF

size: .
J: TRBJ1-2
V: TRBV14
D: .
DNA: TGTGCCAGCAGCCCGCTGAGGGGGGCTGAAAACAACTATGGCTACACCTTC
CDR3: CASSPLRGAENNYGYTF

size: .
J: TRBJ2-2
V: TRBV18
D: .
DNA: TGTGCCAGCTCACCATTATCTTCTCACACCGGGGAGCTGTTTTTT
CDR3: CASSPLSSHTGELFF

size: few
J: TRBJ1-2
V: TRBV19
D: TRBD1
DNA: TGTGCCAGTAGTGAAGGACAGGGGGCCTATGGCTACACCTTC
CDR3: CASSEGQGAYGYTF

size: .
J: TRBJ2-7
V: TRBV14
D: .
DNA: TGTGCCAGCAGCCAAGATCTTGGGTATTCCTACGAGCAGTACTTC
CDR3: CASSQDLGYSYEQYF

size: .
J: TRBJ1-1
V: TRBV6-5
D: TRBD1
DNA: TGTGCCAGCAGTTACTCAGGGGGCTTACCTGAAGCTTTCTTT
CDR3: CASSYSGGLPEAFF

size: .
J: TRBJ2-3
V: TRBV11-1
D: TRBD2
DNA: TGTGCCAGCAGCGTACACCCGGGGGGAACAGATACGCAGTATTTT
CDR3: CASSVHPGGTDTQYF

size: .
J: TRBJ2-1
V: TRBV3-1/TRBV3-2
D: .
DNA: TGTGCCAGCAGCCTCCTTTTTGGTAATGAGCAGTTCTTC
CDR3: CASSLLFGNEQFF

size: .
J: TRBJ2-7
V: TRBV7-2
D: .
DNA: TGTGCCAGCAGCCGTAGCTACGAGCAGTACTTC
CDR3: CASSRSYEQYF

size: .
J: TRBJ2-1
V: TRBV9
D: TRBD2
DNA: TGTGCCAGCAGCGTAGGACTAGCGCAAAAGGGTGAGCAGTTCTTC
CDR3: CASSVGLAQKGEQFF

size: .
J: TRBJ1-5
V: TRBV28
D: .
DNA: TGTGCCAGCAGTCTGCCGGGGGGGTCAAATCAGCCCCAGCATTTT
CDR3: CASSLPGGSNQPQHF

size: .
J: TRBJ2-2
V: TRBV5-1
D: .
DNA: TGCGCCAGCAGCTTGGAACCCCTTAAGACCGGGGAGCTGTTTTTT
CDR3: CASSLEPLKTGELFF

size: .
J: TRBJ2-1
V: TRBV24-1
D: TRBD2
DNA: TGTGCCACCAGTGATTCCATAGCGGGACCTCCCCTTAATGAGCAGTTCTTC
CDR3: CATSDSIAGPPLNEQFF

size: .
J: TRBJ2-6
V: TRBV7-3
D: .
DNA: TGTGCCAGCAGCTACCAGACAGTTCCTGGGGCCAACGTCCTGACTTTC
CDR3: CASSYQTVPGANVLTF

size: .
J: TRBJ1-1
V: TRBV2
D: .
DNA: TGTGCCAGCAGTGTTTACAGGTGGGACACTGAAGCTTTCTTT
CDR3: CASSVYRWDTEAFF

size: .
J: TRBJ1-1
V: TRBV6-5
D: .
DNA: TGTGCCAGCAGACCAGGGACATACCCTGAAGCTTTCTTT
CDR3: CASRPGTYPEAFF

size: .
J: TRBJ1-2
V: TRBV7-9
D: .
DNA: TGTGCCAGCAGCCACGTCTTGGATGGCTACACCTTC
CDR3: CASSHVLDGYTF

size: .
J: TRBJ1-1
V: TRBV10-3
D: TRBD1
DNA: TGTGCCATCAGGGACAGGGATTCGGCTGAAGCTTTCTTT
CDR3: CAIRDRDSAEAFF

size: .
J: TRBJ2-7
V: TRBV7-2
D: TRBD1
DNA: TGTGCCAGCAGCTTTACCACAGGGGAGCCCTACGAGCAGTACTTC
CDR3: CASSFTTGEPYEQYF

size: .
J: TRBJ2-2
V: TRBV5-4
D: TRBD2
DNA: TGTGCCAGCAGCTTGGAGCCTAGCGGGAGGACCGGGGAGCTGTTTTTT
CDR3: CASSLEPSGRTGELFF

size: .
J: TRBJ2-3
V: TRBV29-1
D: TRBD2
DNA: TGCAGCGCCAGGCCGGGACTAGCGGTCACAGATACGCAGTATTTT
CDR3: CSARPGLAVTDTQYF